The 10 T cell receptor beta chains reported below all come from one sample, sequenced in a study of regulatory T cells in long-lasting Graves disease. Time point indicated: newly diagnosed GD, antithyroid drugs for less than 3 months. Making the TCR library involved RNA that had been extracted from PBMCs. Researchers made TCR beta libraries by using iRepertoire HTBI primers and running Arm-PCR on CDR3 regions. In TCRdb, the multiplex PCR reads were re-called with MiXCR into one record per CDR3 protein. The sample shows 550,000 to 650,000 distinct CDR3 sequences, 16% of them seen only once. The same specimen was also included in a second study, on T cells in Graves' hyperthyroidism and ophthalmopathy.

Source: peripheral blood mononuclear cells (PBMCs), taken at new diagnosis, from a patient treated with antithyroid drugs. The source is a man younger than 35 with Graves disease.

This clonotype was seen more than once but under ten times. The V call is TRBV28, the J call TRBJ2-4, with D maybe TRBD1 (6 bases). Germline V lookup: CDR1 MDHEN, CDR2 SYDVKM. The length of the CDR3 is 14 residues. V lost 7 bases and J lost 8, with 18 bases in between. CDR3 nucleotide sequence: TGTGCCAGCAATCCACAGGGATCCGGATACATTCAGTACTTC. This translates into CASNPQGSGYIQYF.

The rearrangement uses TRBV4-1 and TRBJ2-7, with D unresolved. The CDR3 length is 13 residues. The germline V gene has CDR1 MGHRA and CDR2 YSYEKL. Trimming left V 1 base short and J 3 bases short, with 7 bases between. The chain's CDR3 is CASSQVARYEQYF. In DNA form, the CDR3 reads TGCGCCAGCAGCCAAGTCGCTCGCTACGAGCAGTACTTC.

This clonotype has ten or more counts. V gene TRBV7-8 combines with J gene TRBJ2-7; 7 positions agree with TRBD2. CDR1 is SGHVS and CDR2 is FQNEAQ in the germline V gene. J lost 3 bases, V lost 5 bases, and 13 bases had no gene match. The CDR3 has 16 residues. The CDR3 nucleotides are TGTGCCAGCAGCCCATATCGGGTAGTAGCGGGCTACGAGCAGTACTTC. Amino acid sequence: CASSPYRVVAGYEQYF.

This clonotype was recorded many times. The chain carries TRBV7-9 and TRBJ2-4; weak D call: TRBD2 (6 bases). Deletions cut 0 bases from V and 5 bases from J, with 11 bases between. Germline CDR1 is SEHNR and CDR2 is FQNEAQ (reference sequence). The CDR3 consists of 15 residues. The CDR3 region is CASSLARGTQNIQYF. The CDR3 DNA is TGTGCCAGCAGCTTAGCCCGGGGGACTCAAAACATTCAGTACTTC.

This clonotype was counted a few times. The chain couples TRBV7-9 to TRBJ1-1; possibly TRBD1 for D (6 bases). The V gene lost 5 bases and the J gene lost 5 bases, with 12 bases spanning the gap. The CDR3 consists of 13 residues. Germline CDR1 and CDR2: SEHNR and FQNEAQ (reference sequence). CDR3 nucleotide sequence: TGTGCCAGCAGCCAGGACAGTCGAACTGAAGCTTTCTTT. Its translation: CASSQDSRTEAFF.

The table lists this clonotype with a count of one. A much larger clone is a single base away; this may be a read error. This chain joins TRBV20-1 and TRBJ2-1, with 13 nucleotides matching TRBD2. The CDR3 runs 15 residues. From germline, CDR1 is DFQATT and CDR2 SNEGSKA (reference sequence). CDR3 protein: CGARDRLAGGNEQFF. The CDR3 nucleotides read TGCGGTGCTAGAGATCGACTAGCGGGAGGAAATGAGCAGTTCTTC.

A few counts support this clonotype. The V gene is TRBV5-1, the J gene TRBJ2-2, with TRBD2 identical over 9 bases. Germline V gene lookup returns CDR1 SGHRS and CDR2 YFSETQ. Germline trimming cut 4 bases from V and 6 bases from J; bases unmatched to any gene: 7. The CDR3 length is 15 residues. The CDR3 reads CASSRVAGAAGELFF. The CDR3 DNA reads as TGCGCCAGCAGCCGAGTAGCGGGAGCTGCCGGGGAGCTGTTTTTT.

Details on this clonotype: This could be a read error, since a much larger clone is one nucleotide away. The chain couples TRBV9 to TRBJ2-7; D assignment may be TRBD1 or TRBD2 (5 bases each). The CDR3 loop spans 14 amino acids. CDR1 and CDR2 (germline): SGDLS, YYNGEE. With 7 bases removed from V and 3 bases from J, the gap between germline ends came to 17 bases. CDR3 amino acids: CASGPTGTHYEQYF. The CDR3 DNA reads as TGTGCCAGCGGCCCGACCGGGACCCACTACGAGCAGTACTTC.

This clonotype was observed at least ten times. This chain uses TRBV12-3 or TRBV12-4 with TRBJ1-5; D unclear. V lost 4 bases and J lost 0, with 10 bases in between. The CDR3 spans 15 residues. The CDR3 region is CASSSDRDSNQPQHF. The DNA of the CDR3 is TGTGCCAGCAGTTCGGACCGAGATAGCAATCAGCCCCAGCATTTT.

The chain has TRBV20-1 and TRBJ2-1; TRBD2 matches at 11 bases. CDR3 length: 15 amino acids. V dropped 5 bases and J dropped 4; count of bases not matched to a gene: 7. The V gene's germline CDR1 is DFQATT and CDR2 SNEGSKA (reference sequence). As DNA, the CDR3 is TGCAGTGCTGGCCCACTAGCGGGAGCTTACAATGAGCAGTTCTTC. It specifies CSAGPLAGAYNEQFF.